The 15 T cell receptor beta chains listed next were all sequenced from one sample in a study of shared clonotypes between healthy human individuals. Produced via immunoSEQ multiplex PCR; TCRdb's table is partial and in-frame only. The sample yields over a million clones, approximately 72% seen once. The sample comprised memory CD4+ T cells sorted from blood. Subset reported: CD45RA-negative fraction. Every receptor here comes from a man between 18 and 29 years old in good health.

The chain carries TRBV7-6 and TRBJ1-5; tentatively, D is TRBD1 (5 bases). Germline assignment: CDR1 SGHVS and CDR2 FNYEAQ. This CDR3 has 17 amino acids. The V end was cut by 2 bases, the J end by 3 bases, with 17 bases between. Here the CDR3 DNA reads TGTGCCAGCAGCTTAATAGGAGGGGCAGGGTCCAATCAGCCCCAGCATTTT. Translated, it gives CASSLIGGAGSNQPQHF.

The chain joins TRBV27 to TRBJ1-2; the match to TRBD1 covers 7 bases. The CDR3 runs 16 residues. V was clipped by 0 bases and J by 4 bases; unmatched bases: 8. Per germline, CDR1 MNHEY and CDR2 SMNVEV (reference sequence). The CDR3 bases are TGTGCCAGCAGTTTATCCGGGGCCCAGGGGGTCTATGGCTACACCTTC. Its translation: CASSLSGAQGVYGYTF.

The V and J genes are TRBV27 and TRBJ2-1; D may be TRBD1 (6 bases). The germline V and J ends were trimmed by 6 bases and 4 bases, with 25 bases remaining between them. Germline-derived CDR1 and CDR2 are MNHEY and SMNVEV (reference sequence). The CDR3 runs to 18 residues. CDR3 coding DNA: TGTGCCAGCAGCTCCCTCCGCGTTGTAGAACAGGGATACAATGAGCAGTTCTTC. Translating gives CASSSLRVVEQGYNEQFF.

The rearrangement joins TRBV29-1 to TRBJ2-6; D not certain. Looked up from germline, CDR1 is SQVTM and CDR2 is ANQGSEA. The CDR3 runs to 11 residues. Trimming shortened V by 4 bases and J by 2 bases, and 0 bases separated the two germline ends. The DNA for the CDR3 is TGCAGCGTTGCTGGGGCCAACGTCCTGACTTTC. As protein: CSVAGANVLTF.

The chain uses TRBV4-1 and TRBJ2-5; D remains ambiguous. The CDR3 covers 14 residues. CDR1 and CDR2 from the germline V gene are MGHRA and YSYEKL. Trimming took off 0 bases at V and 5 bases at J, with 10 bases between the two ends. For the CDR3, the DNA is TGCGCCAGCAGCCAAGATCACGGGTATGAGACCCAGTACTTC. Its protein product is CASSQDHGYETQYF.

V gene TRBV10-3 combines with J gene TRBJ2-3; TRBD2 agrees at 10 bases. Germline CDR1 and CDR2: ENHRY and SYGVKD. The CDR3 has 17 amino acids. Losses at the gene ends were 2 bases for V and 2 bases for J; bases not matched to a gene: 7. DNA for the CDR3: TGTGCCATCAGTGAGACCTCTCTAGCGGGAGCCACAGATACGCAGTATTTT. This gives the protein CAISETSLAGATDTQYF.

This clone has more than one count but fewer than ten. J is TRBJ1-1 and V is TRBV30; 8 bases fit TRBD1. The trim removed 8 bases at V and 7 bases at J, leaving 12 bases unmatched. This CDR3 region has 13 residues. Germline CDR1 and CDR2: GTSNPN and SVGIG (reference sequence). CDR3 sequence: CAARRGQEGEAFF. In DNA, the CDR3 is TGTGCCGCCCGAAGGGGACAGGAGGGTGAAGCTTTCTTT.

The V call is TRBV18, the J call TRBJ1-6; D call uncertain. CDR1 is KGHSH and CDR2 is LQKENI in the germline V gene. This CDR3 contains 14 residues. Deletions cut 6 bases from V and 7 bases from J, with 13 bases between. CDR3 sequence reads: CASSITGLNSPLHF. Written as DNA, the CDR3 is TGTGCCAGCTCTATCACCGGCCTCAATTCACCCCTCCACTTT.

The V call is TRBV27, the J call TRBJ2-2, with D unresolved. Trimming took off 5 bases at V and 6 bases at J, with 13 bases between the two ends. The CDR3 has 14 residues. The V gene's germline CDR1 is MNHEY and CDR2 SMNVEV (reference sequence). CDR3 in amino acids: CASSALSSPGELFF. The CDR3, as DNA: TGTGCCAGCAGTGCCCTGAGTAGCCCCGGGGAGCTGTTTTTT.

The J gene is TRBJ1-2, the V gene TRBV19, with D tentatively TRBD1 (6 bases). The germline V and J ends were trimmed by 4 bases and 2 bases, with 11 bases remaining between them. The germline V gene has CDR1 LNHDA and CDR2 SQIVND (reference sequence). The CDR3 length is 14 residues. The CDR3 sequence is CASSRGAANYGYTF. CDR3 sequence (DNA): TGTGCCAGTAGTAGGGGGGCTGCCAACTATGGCTACACCTTC.

DNA of the CDR3: TGTGCCAGCAGTGAAGGCAGGGTTCAGCCCCAGCATTTT. Its protein product is CASSEGRVQPQHF. The J gene is TRBJ1-5, the V gene TRBV6-1, with TRBD1 as a possible D gene (5 bases). Trimming left V 1 base short and J 6 bases short, with 7 bases between. Germline values: CDR1 MNHNS, CDR2 SASEGT. CDR3 length: 13 residues.

The chain recombines TRBV6-6 with TRBJ1-5, with D possibly being TRBD1 (5 bases). The CDR3 extends over 13 amino acids. The germline V gene encodes CDR1 MNHNY and CDR2 SVGAGI (reference sequence). V lost 11 bases to trimming and J lost 4 bases, with 15 bases between them. The CDR3: CAGARGDNQPQHF. The CDR3 bases are TGTGCCGGGGCACGGGGGGATAATCAGCCCCAGCATTTT.

Points on this clone: Other DNA variants within this sample encode the same CDR3. The chain is built from TRBV28 and TRBJ2-2, with D perhaps TRBD1 (5 bases). This CDR3 is 16 amino acids long. Trimming stripped 2 bases from V and 3 bases from J, with 13 bases between. The V gene's germline CDR1 is MDHEN and CDR2 SYDVKM. CDR3 nucleotides: TGTGCCAGCAGTTTAGGGGTTAAAGGGGACACCGGGGAGCTGTTTTTT. This codes for CASSLGVKGDTGELFF.

This clone was recorded only once. The chain joins TRBV18 to TRBJ1-4; 12 bases line up with TRBD1. Losses at the gene ends were 5 bases for V and 7 bases for J; bases not matched to a gene: 5. Germline CDR1 is KGHSH and CDR2 is LQKENI. The CDR3 contains 15 residues. CDR3 DNA: TGTGCCAGCTCATTCCGGGACAGGGGGCGTGAAAAACTGTTTTTT. Translating it yields CASSFRDRGREKLFF. The full variable domain, in which reference TRBV18 and TRBJ1-4 provide the parts outside the CDR3, is NAGVMQNPRHLVRRRGQEARLRCSPMKGHSHVYWYRQLPEEGLKFMVYLQKENIIDESGMPKERFSAEFPKEGPSILRIQQVVRGDSAAYFCASSFRDRGREKLFFGSGTQLSVL.

DNA for the CDR3: TGTGCCAGTGGAGGGACGGGAAATCAGCCCCAGCATTTT. It translates to CASGGTGNQPQHF. The chain is built from TRBV19 and TRBJ1-5; a possible D gene is TRBD1 (5 bases). Between the trimmed V and J ends, which lost 8 bases and 4 bases, there was a span of 12 bases. The CDR3 spans 13 residues. Germline V gene data show CDR1 as LNHDA and CDR2 as SQIVND (reference sequence).